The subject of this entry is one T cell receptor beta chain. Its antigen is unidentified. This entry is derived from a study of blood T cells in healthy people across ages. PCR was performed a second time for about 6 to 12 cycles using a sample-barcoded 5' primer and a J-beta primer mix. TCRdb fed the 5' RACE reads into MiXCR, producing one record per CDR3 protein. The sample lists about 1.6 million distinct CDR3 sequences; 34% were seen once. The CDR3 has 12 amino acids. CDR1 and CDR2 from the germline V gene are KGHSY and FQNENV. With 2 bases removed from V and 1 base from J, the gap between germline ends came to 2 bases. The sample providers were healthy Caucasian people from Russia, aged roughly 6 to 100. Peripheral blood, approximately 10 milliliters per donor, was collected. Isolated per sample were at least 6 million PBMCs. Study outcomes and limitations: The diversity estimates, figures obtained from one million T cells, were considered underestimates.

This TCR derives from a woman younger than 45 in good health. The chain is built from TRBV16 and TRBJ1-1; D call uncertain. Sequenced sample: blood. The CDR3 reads CASSQTNTEAFF. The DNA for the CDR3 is TGTGCCAGCAGCCAAACGAACACTGAAGCTTTCTTT.